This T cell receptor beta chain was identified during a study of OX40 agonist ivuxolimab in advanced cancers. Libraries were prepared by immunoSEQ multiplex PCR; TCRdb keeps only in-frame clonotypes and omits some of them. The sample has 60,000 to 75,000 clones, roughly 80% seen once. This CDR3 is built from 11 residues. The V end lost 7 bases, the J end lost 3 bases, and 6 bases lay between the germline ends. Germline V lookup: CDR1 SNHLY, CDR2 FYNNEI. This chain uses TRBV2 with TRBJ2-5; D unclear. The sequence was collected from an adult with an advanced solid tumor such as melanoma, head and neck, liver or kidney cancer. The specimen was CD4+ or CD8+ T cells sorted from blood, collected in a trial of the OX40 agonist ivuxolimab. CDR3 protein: CASTIEETQYF. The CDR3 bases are TGTGCCAGCACAATCGAAGAGACCCAGTACTTC. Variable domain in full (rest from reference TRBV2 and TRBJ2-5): EPEVTQTPSHQVTQMGQEVILRCVPISNHLYFYWYRQILGQKVEFLVSFYNNEISEKSEIFDDQFSVERPDGSNFTLKIRSTKLEDSAMYFCASTIEETQYFGPGTRLLVL.